This T cell receptor (beta chain) was found in a study of blood T cell repertoires in COVID-19. Profiled with immunoSEQ multiplex PCR; TCRdb holds only in-frame clones, not every one. The repertoire consists of a few hundred thousand clones, with more than 70% occurring once and the leading ten covering around 1.5%. Trimming removed 4 bases from V and 4 bases from J, with 14 bases in between. Germline V gives CDR1 MNHEY, CDR2 SMNVEV (reference sequence). The CDR3 extends over 14 amino acids. The receptor was derived from a woman aged 45 to 65 with acute or convalescent COVID-19. V usage is TRBV27 and J usage is TRBJ2-7; the D is unclear. Sequenced input: peripheral blood. Here the CDR3 DNA reads TGTGCCAGCAGTTACCGGTTTGGGCCTTACGAGCAGTACTTC. Translating it yields CASSYRFGPYEQYF.